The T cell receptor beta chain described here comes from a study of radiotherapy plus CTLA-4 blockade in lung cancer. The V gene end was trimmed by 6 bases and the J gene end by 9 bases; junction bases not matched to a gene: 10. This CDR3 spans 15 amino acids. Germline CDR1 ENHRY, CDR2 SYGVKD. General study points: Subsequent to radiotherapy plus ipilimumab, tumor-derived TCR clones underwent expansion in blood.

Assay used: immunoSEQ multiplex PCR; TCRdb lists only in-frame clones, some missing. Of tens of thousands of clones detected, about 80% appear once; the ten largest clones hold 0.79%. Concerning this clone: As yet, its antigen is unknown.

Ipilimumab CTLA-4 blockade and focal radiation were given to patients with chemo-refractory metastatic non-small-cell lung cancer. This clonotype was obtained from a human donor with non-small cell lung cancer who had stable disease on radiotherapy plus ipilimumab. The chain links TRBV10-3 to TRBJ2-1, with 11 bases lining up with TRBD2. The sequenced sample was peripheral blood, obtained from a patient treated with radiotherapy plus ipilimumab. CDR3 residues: CAISPLLAGASEQFF. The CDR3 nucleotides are TGTGCCATCAGCCCACTACTAGCGGGGGCAAGTGAGCAGTTCTTC.